The present entry profiles one TCR beta chain with its context. Its antigen is unknown. It has no much larger one-base neighbor in the sample; base qualities were not kept. From the cysteine up to the phenylalanine, the CDR3 has a length of 16 residues. Here the CDR3 DNA is all that survives: 48 bases in frame from base 1. In the germline V gene, CDR1 corresponds to MDHEN and CDR2 to SYDVKM. V trim: 5 bases; J trim: 4 bases; unmatched bases: 9. The data stem from a study of shared T cell receptors in the human thymus (dated by TCRdb to about 2021). Study-level background: The study examined how the human thymus generates shared, self-reactive T-cell receptor alpha chains.

Library preparation used the immunoSEQ multiplex PCR assay. As stored in TCRdb, this immuneACCESS dataset retains in-frame rearrangements with V and J assigned. A fraction of the clones does not appear; measured against another copy, unresolved V genes explain less than half of the discrepancy, and the remainder lacks a known reason. The sample table records under 450,000 clones; just under 95% of these occur just once. The ten largest make up 0.015% to 0.02% of the sample. The sample comprised thymocytes. The sequence was collected from a human donor. The sequence is built from TRBV28 and TRBJ1-2, and 11 junctional nucleotides match TRBD1. Here the CDR3 is given as CASSPYWTGGAYGYTF. The DNA is TGTGCCAGCAGTCCATATTGGACAGGGGGCGCCTATGGCTACACCTTC.